This T cell receptor (beta chain) was captured in a study of blood T cell repertoires in COVID-19. Produced via immunoSEQ multiplex PCR; TCRdb's table is partial and in-frame only. The sample comprises roughly 220,000 clones, 80% of which are singletons, and around 4.5% rests with the top ten. The CDR3 sequence is 14 residues long. Trimming removed 6 bases from V and 4 bases from J; junction bases left unmatched: 4. Per germline, CDR1 MNHEY and CDR2 SVGAGI. The source of this sequence is a man aged 25 to 45 with acute COVID-19. Source material: PBMCs or T cells enriched from blood (not recorded which). V gene TRBV6-5 combines with J gene TRBJ1-4, with TRBD1 matching 8 bases. The CDR3 is CASSVGQGNEKLFF. The CDR3 DNA reads as TGTGCCAGCAGCGTCGGACAGGGTAATGAAAAACTGTTTTTT.